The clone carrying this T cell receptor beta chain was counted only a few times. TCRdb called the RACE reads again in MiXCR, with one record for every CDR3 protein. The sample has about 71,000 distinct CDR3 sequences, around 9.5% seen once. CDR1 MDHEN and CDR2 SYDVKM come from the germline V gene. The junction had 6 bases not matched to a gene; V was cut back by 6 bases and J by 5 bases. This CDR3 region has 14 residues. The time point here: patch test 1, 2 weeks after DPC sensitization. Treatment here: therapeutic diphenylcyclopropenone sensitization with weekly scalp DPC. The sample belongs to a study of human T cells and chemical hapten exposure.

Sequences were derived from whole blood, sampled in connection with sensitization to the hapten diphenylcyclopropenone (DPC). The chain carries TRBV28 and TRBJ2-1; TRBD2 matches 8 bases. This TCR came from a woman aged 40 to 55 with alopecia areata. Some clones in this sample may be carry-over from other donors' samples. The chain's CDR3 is CASSPLAAHNEQFF. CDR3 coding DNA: TGTGCCAGCAGCCCACTAGCGGCACACAATGAGCAGTTCTTC.